Here is one T cell receptor beta chain with its context. These data come from a study of blood T cell repertoires in COVID-19. The wider study: T cells, B-cell-depleted T cells, or PBMCs supplied cDNA or gDNA.

Repertoires were generated with immunoSEQ multiplex PCR, while TCRdb's copy carries only in-frame clones and drops some. The table lists 55,000 to 70,000 clones, approximately 88% of them singletons. There are 14 residues in the CDR3. The V gene's germline CDR1 is SGHTA and CDR2 FQGNSA. With V trimmed by 8 bases and J by 6 bases, 13 bases remained unmatched. The source is a woman aged 55-69 years with COVID-19, enrolled during active disease. What was sequenced was peripheral blood. V usage is TRBV7-2 and J usage is TRBJ2-7, with 7 bases fitting TRBD2. The CDR3, as DNA: TGTGCCAGCGGCACCGGCGGGGGATCGATCGAGCAGTACTTC. The encoded protein is CASGTGGGSIEQYF.